These 23 T cell receptor beta chains share one sample of origin, sequenced in a study of blood T cell repertoires in COVID-19. Data came from immunoSEQ multiplex PCR; TCRdb stores just in-frame clones and leaves some out. The sample has 85,000 to 100,000 clones, just over 85% seen once; the top ten hold about 26%. Sequenced sample: peripheral blood. Receptor source: a man in his fifties with active or convalescent COVID-19.

This clone came up once. This chain links TRBV28 with TRBJ2-3; TRBD2 matches at 7 bases. Germline CDR1 MDHEN, CDR2 SYDVKM. J gave up 2 bases and V 6 bases, and 5 bases lay outside the gene matches. The CDR3 totals 14 residues. Here the CDR3 DNA reads TGTGCCAGCAGCCCGGGGAGGGCCACAGATACGCAGTATTTT. It yields the protein CASSPGRATDTQYF.

Regarding this clone: The junction departs from the called germline gene at one end, perhaps through a read error. The genes are TRBV29-1 and TRBJ1-1; D is perhaps TRBD1 (5 bases). Germline V gives CDR1 SQVTM, CDR2 ANQGSEA. This CDR3 is 14 amino acids long. The CDR3 here is CSVDSMKGNSEAFF. In DNA, the CDR3 is TGCAGCGTCGACTCGATGAAGGGGAACTCTGAAGCTTTCTTT. The full variable domain, its missing parts supplied by reference TRBV29-1 and TRBJ1-1, is SAVISQKPSRDICQRGTSLTIQCQVDSQVTMMFWYRQQPGQSLTLIATANQGSEATYESGFVIDKFPISRPNLTFSTLTVSNMSPEDSSIYLCSVDSMKGNSEAFFGQGTRLTVV.

This chain links TRBV7-2 with TRBJ2-5; no clear D gene. Per germline, CDR1 SGHTA and CDR2 FQGNSA. The CDR3 sequence is 13 residues long. The V end lost 5 bases, the J end lost 10 bases, and 17 bases lay between the germline ends. CDR3 loop: CASSPNPLSHQYF. CDR3 sequence (DNA): TGTGCCAGCAGCCCTAACCCGCTCTCGCACCAGTACTTC.

This clone is medium-sized in the sample. V gene TRBV19 combines with J gene TRBJ1-1; 7 positions agree with TRBD1. This CDR3 has 15 residues. Germline V gene lookup returns CDR1 LNHDA and CDR2 SQIVND (reference sequence). V dropped 4 bases and J dropped 7; count of bases not matched to a gene: 12. CDR3 region: CASSRLPGTAGEAFF. CDR3 coding DNA: TGTGCCAGTAGTAGACTTCCCGGGACAGCCGGTGAAGCTTTCTTT. Looking up the rest from reference TRBV19 and TRBJ1-1 gives the full variable domain: DGGITQSPKYLFRKEGQNVTLSCEQNLNHDAMYWYRQDPGQGLRLIYYSQIVNDFQKGDIAEGYSVSREKKESFPLTVTSAQKNPTAFYLCASSRLPGTAGEAFFGQGTRLTVV.

This chain uses TRBV10-3 with TRBJ1-2; D ambiguous. Per germline, CDR1 ENHRY and CDR2 SYGVKD. The CDR3 contains 14 residues. Trimming took 2 bases from V and 3 from J, leaving 10 bases between them. The CDR3 region is CAISEGSPDYGYTF. CDR3 coding DNA: TGTGCCATCAGTGAGGGGAGCCCGGACTATGGCTACACCTTC.

This clone was counted between two and nine times. CDR3: CASSPAGAGELFF. Written as DNA, the CDR3 is TGTGCCAGCAGTCCGGCAGGGGCCGGGGAGCTGTTTTTT. The gene calls are TRBV12-3 or TRBV12-4 and TRBJ2-2, with a possible D match to TRBD1 (6 bases). The V end was cut by 5 bases, the J end by 6 bases, with 10 bases between. CDR3 length: 13 amino acids.

This sequence joins TRBV5-1 and TRBJ2-2, with TRBD1 identical over 7 bases. CDR3 length equals 16 residues. Looked up from germline, CDR1 is SGHRS and CDR2 is YFSETQ. V lost 0 bases, J lost 4 bases, and 6 bases stayed unmatched. CDR3 DNA sequence: TGCGCCAGCAGCTTGGCGATGTCAGGGGGCACCGGGGAGCTGTTTTTT. Its protein product is CASSLAMSGGTGELFF.

This clone was seen a single time. V is TRBV11-2 and J is TRBJ2-1; perhaps TRBD2 as D (5 bases). The length of the CDR3 is 17 residues. Germline V CDR1 and CDR2: SGHAT, FQNNGV. V lost 0 bases and J lost 7, with 19 bases in between. The CDR3 reads CASSLDAGRNIRNEQFF. For the CDR3, the DNA is TGTGCCAGCAGCTTAGATGCGGGTCGGAATATTAGGAATGAGCAGTTCTTC.

The rearrangement uses TRBV19 and TRBJ2-3, with a weak D call TRBD2 (6 bases). Trimming removed 1 base from V and 1 base from J, with 9 bases in between. CDR3 size: 15 residues. Germline V gene sequence: CDR1 LNHDA, CDR2 SQIVND (reference sequence). The CDR3 protein is CASSIGGARTDTQYF. CDR3 in DNA: TGTGCCAGTAGTATAGGCGGGGCTCGCACAGATACGCAGTATTTT.

The chain combines TRBV19 with TRBJ2-7; 7 positions match TRBD1. The CDR3 covers 14 residues. CDR1 and CDR2 from the germline V gene are LNHDA and SQIVND (reference sequence). V lost 4 bases, J lost 3 bases, and 6 bases stayed unmatched. CDR3 DNA: TGTGCCAGTAGTAGTCAAAGGGACAGCTACGAGCAGTACTTC. Its protein product is CASSSQRDSYEQYF. The full variable domain, completed using reference TRBV19 and TRBJ2-7, is DGGITQSPKYLFRKEGQNVTLSCEQNLNHDAMYWYRQDPGQGLRLIYYSQIVNDFQKGDIAEGYSVSREKKESFPLTVTSAQKNPTAFYLCASSSQRDSYEQYFGPGTRLTVT.

This chain links TRBV3-1 (or the pseudogene TRBV3-2) with TRBJ1-3; no firm D call. CDR1 LGHDT and CDR2 YNNKEL come from the germline V gene (reference sequence). V lost 0 bases and J 2 bases, leaving 11 bases between the germline ends. The CDR3 runs 16 residues. CDR3 in amino acids: CASSQEIGGTGNTIYF. DNA of the CDR3: TGTGCCAGCAGCCAAGAGATCGGAGGGACTGGAAACACCATATATTTT.

The chain links TRBV28 to TRBJ1-5, with a tentative D call TRBD1 (5 bases). Germline V gives CDR1 MDHEN, CDR2 SYDVKM. The ends were cut back, 3 bases at V and 7 bases at J, with 16 bases in the middle. This CDR3 has 15 residues. The CDR3 is CASSLAGVQLQPQHF. In DNA form, the CDR3 reads TGTGCCAGCAGTTTGGCGGGGGTACAGCTCCAGCCCCAGCATTTT. The full variable domain, its missing parts supplied by reference TRBV28 and TRBJ1-5, is DVKVTQSSRYLVKRTGEKVFLECVQDMDHENMFWYRQDPGLGLRLIYFSYDVKMKEKGDIPEGYSVSREKKERFSLILESASTNQTSMYLCASSLAGVQLQPQHFGDGTRLSIL.

J is TRBJ1-1 and V is TRBV11-1; 9 positions match TRBD1. Per the germline V gene, CDR1 is SGHAT and CDR2 is FQDESV (reference sequence). The CDR3 loop spans 16 amino acids. J lost 4 bases, V lost 0 bases, and 6 bases had no gene match. The CDR3 DNA follows: TGTGCCAGCAGCTTAGCGTTTACAGGGGGCGTCACTGAAGCTTTCTTT. Residues: CASSLAFTGGVTEAFF.

The CDR3 DNA follows: TGTGCCACCAGTGGGGGGACAGCGAGCGCCGGGGAGCTGTTTTTT. Its translation is CATSGGTASAGELFF. The chain joins TRBV24-1 to TRBJ2-2, with 7 bases aligning to TRBD1. This CDR3 is 15 amino acids long. Germline-derived CDR1 and CDR2 are KGHDR and SFDVKD. The trim removed 5 bases at V and 6 bases at J, leaving 8 bases unmatched.

The chain recombines TRBV3-1 (or the pseudogene TRBV3-2) with TRBJ2-5; TRBD1 matches at 10 bases. Germline V gene lookup returns CDR1 LGHDT and CDR2 YNNKEL (reference sequence). The trim removed 0 bases at V and 4 bases at J, leaving 11 bases unmatched. The CDR3 consists of 18 residues. The CDR3 DNA is TGTGCCAGCAGCCAAGAAGTCCCGGGACAGGGGACACCAGAGACCCAGTACTTC. Translation gives CASSQEVPGQGTPETQYF.

This clone came up a few times. The CDR3 sequence: CASSRTGQVYGYTF. CDR3 in DNA: TGTGCCAGCAGCCGAACAGGTCAGGTCTATGGCTACACCTTC. The V call is TRBV3-1 (or the pseudogene TRBV3-2), the J call TRBJ1-2, with D possibly TRBD1 on 5 matching bases. The CDR3 covers 14 residues. With 4 bases removed from V and 4 bases from J, the gap between germline ends came to 13 bases. Germline values: CDR1 LGHDT, CDR2 YNNKEL (reference sequence).

V gene TRBV5-4 combines with J gene TRBJ2-1; TRBD2 might be the D (7 bases). With 4 bases removed from V and 6 bases from J, the gap between germline ends came to 14 bases. There are 14 residues in the CDR3. CDR1 is SGHNT and CDR2 is YYREEE in the germline V gene (reference sequence). The chain's CDR3 is CASSPPGEGNEQFF. Written as DNA, the CDR3 is TGTGCCAGCAGCCCACCAGGGGAGGGCAATGAGCAGTTCTTC.

The sample holds a few counts of this clone. The V and J genes are TRBV2 and TRBJ2-1; the match to TRBD2 covers 8 bases. The V gene end was trimmed by 0 bases and the J gene end by 6 bases; junction bases not matched to a gene: 13. The CDR3 covers 18 residues. Germline V gene data show CDR1 as SNHLY and CDR2 as FYNNEI. For the CDR3, the DNA is TGTGCCAGCAGTGAAGCGTCTAGAATGGGACTAGTAATCAATGAGCAGTTCTTC. Encoded protein: CASSEASRMGLVINEQFF.

V usage is TRBV29-1 and J usage is TRBJ2-1, with 8 positions matching TRBD1. The CDR3 contains 11 residues. The V gene's germline CDR1 is SQVTM and CDR2 ANQGSEA. V lost 4 bases and J lost 13; bases outside the gene matches: 6. The CDR3 nucleotides are TGCAGCGTTGCAGGGGGCGGTTTACAGTTCTTC. Amino acids: CSVAGGGLQFF.

The chain combines TRBV14 with TRBJ2-5, with a tentative D call TRBD1 (6 bases). The CDR3 spans 17 residues. Germline V gene sequence: CDR1 SGHDN, CDR2 FVKESK. Trimming removed 3 bases at V and 1 base at J, with 18 bases between. Here the CDR3 DNA reads TGTGCCAGCAGCCATTTTAGACAGGTAGACTTCCAAGAGACCCAGTACTTC. It specifies CASSHFRQVDFQETQYF.

CDR3 in DNA: TGTGCCAGCAGCCTTACGACTAGTTCCGAGCAGTACTTC. Amino acids: CASSLTTSSEQYF. The chain employs TRBV3-1 (or the pseudogene TRBV3-2) and TRBJ2-7; D perhaps matches TRBD2 (6 bases). The CDR3 sequence is 13 residues long. V lost 4 bases, J lost 6 bases, and 13 bases lay in between. Germline lookup yields CDR1 LGHDT and CDR2 YNNKEL (reference sequence).

The table lists this clone with a count of one. This rearrangement joins TRBV19 to TRBJ2-3, with D possibly being TRBD1 (6 bases). The CDR3 extends over 15 amino acids. Per germline, CDR1 LNHDA and CDR2 SQIVND (reference sequence). With 4 bases removed from V and 0 bases from J, the gap between germline ends came to 11 bases. The CDR3 region is CASSSRGPSTDTQYF. CDR3 nucleotide sequence: TGTGCCAGTAGTAGCAGGGGTCCTAGCACAGATACGCAGTATTTT.

This clone showed up just a few times. V is TRBV4-1 and J is TRBJ2-7, with D perhaps matching TRBD2 (6 bases). The V end was cut by 4 bases, the J end by 1 base, with 14 bases between. Per germline, CDR1 MGHRA and CDR2 YSYEKL. CDR3 length: 15 residues. CDR3 loop: CASSPKDGGSYEQYF. In DNA, the CDR3 is TGCGCCAGCAGCCCGAAGGACGGGGGTTCCTACGAGCAGTACTTC.